The T cell receptor beta chain under discussion was sequenced for a study of blood T cell repertoires in COVID-19. Study as a whole: T cells, B-cell-depleted T cells, or PBMCs supplied cDNA or gDNA.

Authors' data handling: Researchers report that nucleated cell counts were estimated from reference gene primer amplification. Generated by immunoSEQ multiplex PCR, the TCRdb table keeps only in-frame clones and is missing some. V and J calls and clone size follow that table, whereas D and trimming were derived from the DNA. Among fewer than 60,000 clones listed, about nine tenths were seen once. The V end lost 5 bases, the J end lost 4 bases, and 15 bases lay between the germline ends. Germline loops: CDR1 SGHVS, CDR2 FQNEAQ. The CDR3 totals 15 residues. The chain is built from TRBV7-8 and TRBJ1-5, with a possible D match to TRBD1 (6 bases). The receptor was isolated from a human donor with acute or convalescent COVID-19. The donor label of this sample is uncertain. Source material: peripheral blood. The CDR3 spells CASSRGQTLNQPQHF. DNA of the CDR3: TGTGCCAGCAGCCGAGGACAGACTCTTAATCAGCCCCAGCATTTT.